Below are 26 T cell receptor beta chains sequenced from a single sample in a study of shared clonotypes between healthy human individuals. Some clones are missing from TCRdb's copy, which holds only in-frame ones; the method was immunoSEQ multiplex PCR. The repertoire holds about 560,000 clones, with roughly four fifths as singletons. The source material was PBMCs. The receptors here all came from a woman in her thirties or forties in good health. Some clones in this sample may be carry-over from other donors' samples.

Of note for this clone: A far larger clone is off by one base, so a read error is likely. The V and J genes are TRBV30 and TRBJ2-6; D remains unclear. Trimming took off 0 bases at V and 5 bases at J, with 5 bases between the two ends. In germline, CDR1 is GTSNPN, CDR2 SVGIG (reference sequence). The CDR3 consists of 13 residues. The CDR3 coding sequence is TGTGCCTGGAGTGTGGGTTGGGCCAACGTCCTGACTTTC. Residues: CAWSVGWANVLTF.

This clone has only a few counts. A read error is possible here, since a much larger clone lies one base away. Other DNA sequences in the sample encode the same CDR3. V is TRBV7-2 and J is TRBJ2-3; D unclear. The V end was cut by 4 bases, the J end by 1 base, with 3 bases between. CDR1 and CDR2 (germline): SGHTA, FQGNSA. This CDR3 is 12 amino acids long. CDR3 in DNA: TGTGCCAGCAGCTCCCGCACAGATACGCAGTATTTT. This sequence encodes CASSSRTDTQYF.

The genes are TRBV7-8 and TRBJ1-4; 9 bases are a match to TRBD1. From germline, CDR1 is SGHVS and CDR2 FQNEAQ. The J segment lost 6 bases and the V segment lost 2 bases, leaving 4 bases of the junction unmatched. The CDR3 length is 15 residues. CDR3 residues: CASSLIGTGYEKLFF. The CDR3 DNA follows: TGTGCCAGCAGCTTAATCGGGACAGGGTATGAAAAACTGTTTTTT.

The chain links TRBV28 to TRBJ2-3; D unclear. There are 12 residues in the CDR3. Germline V gives CDR1 MDHEN, CDR2 SYDVKM. The germline V and J ends were trimmed by 6 bases and 4 bases, with 8 bases remaining between them. In nucleotides, the CDR3 is TGTGCCAGCAGGGCGTCCCCAGATACGCAGTATTTT. This encodes CASRASPDTQYF.

This sequence joins TRBV27 and TRBJ2-2; no firm D call. The CDR3 is made up of 13 amino acids. In germline, CDR1 is MNHEY, CDR2 SMNVEV (reference sequence). With 9 bases removed from V and 1 base from J, the gap between germline ends came to 9 bases. As DNA, the CDR3 is TGTGCCAGTACCCCTTGGAACACCGGGGAGCTGTTTTTT. It yields the protein CASTPWNTGELFF.

V is TRBV5-6 and J is TRBJ2-1; D is tentatively TRBD1 or TRBD2 (5 bases each). CDR3 size: 14 residues. Germline CDR1 is SGHDT and CDR2 is YYEEEE. Trimming took off 4 bases at V and 5 bases at J, with 13 bases between the two ends. The CDR3 DNA is TGTGCCAGCAGCCTCCGGGACCCTAACAATGAGCAGTTCTTC. Translating it yields CASSLRDPNNEQFF.

On this clone: Germline and junction disagree at one end, which may indicate a read error. The chain is built from TRBV5-6 and TRBJ1-1; 11 bases fit TRBD1. The germline gives CDR1 SGHDT, CDR2 YYEEEE. This CDR3 contains 15 residues. The CDR3, as DNA: TGTGCCAGCAGCCTGCGGACAGGGGGCATCTCTGAAGCCTTCTTT. As protein: CASSLRTGGISEAFF.

This clone was found a few times. J is TRBJ2-1 and V is TRBV4-2; the D call may be TRBD1 or TRBD2 (6 bases each). Germline V gives CDR1 LGHNA, CDR2 YNFKEQ. Trimming removed 0 bases at V and 9 bases at J, with 18 bases between. The CDR3 runs 16 residues. CDR3 bases: TGTGCCAGCAGCCAAGACAACCTAGCTGGAGGGGGTGAGCAGTTCTTC. It is translated as CASSQDNLAGGGEQFF.

This clone was seen more than once but under ten times. The V gene is TRBV4-2, the J gene TRBJ2-2, with a possible D match to TRBD2 (6 bases). Germline V gene lookup returns CDR1 LGHNA and CDR2 YNFKEQ. Trimming shortened V by 2 bases and J by 5 bases, and 18 bases separated the two germline ends. This CDR3 is 17 amino acids long. This CDR3 is CASSQTIAEGRTGELFF. The CDR3 DNA sequence: TGTGCCAGCAGCCAAACCATAGCGGAGGGGAGGACCGGGGAGCTGTTTTTT.

This chain uses TRBV28 with TRBJ1-1; possibly TRBD1 for D (6 bases). Germline assignment: CDR1 MDHEN and CDR2 SYDVKM. Trimming took off 4 bases at V and 7 bases at J, with 13 bases between the two ends. The CDR3 extends over 13 amino acids. CDR3 region: CASSSQGLGEAFF. Here the CDR3 DNA reads TGTGCCAGCAGTTCACAGGGTTTGGGTGAAGCTTTCTTT.

This clone showed up just a few times. The V gene is TRBV28, the J gene TRBJ1-4; D remains unclear. V lost 1 base, J lost 7 bases, and 4 bases lay in between. Germline V gene data show CDR1 as MDHEN and CDR2 as SYDVKM. This CDR3 is 12 amino acids long. The CDR3 coding sequence is TGTGCCAGCAGTTTATTTTCTGAAAAACTGTTTTTT. Translated: CASSLFSEKLFF.

The chain recombines TRBV28 with TRBJ2-5; D unclear. CDR1 and CDR2 (germline): MDHEN, SYDVKM. V gave up 8 bases and J gave up 4 bases, with 23 bases separating them. There are 16 residues in the CDR3. The CDR3 protein is CASAPGLGVRPETQYF. For the CDR3, the DNA is TGTGCCAGCGCCCCGGGTCTCGGCGTGCGACCAGAGACCCAGTACTTC. The variable domain in full, with the rest retrieved from reference TRBV28 and TRBJ2-5, is DVKVTQSSRYLVKRTGEKVFLECVQDMDHENMFWYRQDPGLGLRLIYFSYDVKMKEKGDIPEGYSVSREKKERFSLILESASTNQTSMYLCASAPGLGVRPETQYFGPGTRLLVL.

The chain is built from TRBV6-1 and TRBJ1-5, with 7 bases matching TRBD1. In germline, CDR1 is MNHNS, CDR2 SASEGT. V trimming: 3 bases; J trimming: 9 bases; junction bases outside the gene matches: 8. CDR3 length: 14 residues. The CDR3 loop reads CASSDRTGFGPQHF. In DNA, the CDR3 is TGTGCCAGCAGTGACCGGACAGGCTTCGGGCCCCAGCATTTT.

The V gene is TRBV7-3, the J gene TRBJ2-2, with a possible D match to TRBD2 (5 bases). The CDR3 runs to 15 residues. Germline V lookup: CDR1 SGHTA, CDR2 FQGTGA. Trimming pared 5 bases from V and 5 bases from J, leaving 15 bases between. In DNA form, the CDR3 reads TGTGCCAGCAGCCCAACTGGCAGAGGGACCGGGGAGCTGTTTTTT. This gives the protein CASSPTGRGTGELFF.

This chain uses TRBV7-2 with TRBJ2-7, with 11 bases identical to TRBD1. J gave up 4 bases and V 4 bases, and 9 bases lay outside the gene matches. The CDR3 is 16 residues long. Per the germline V gene, CDR1 is SGHTA and CDR2 is FQGNSA. CDR3 DNA sequence: TGTGCCAGCAGCTCCTGGCGGGACAGGGGGGGGTACGAGCAGTACTTC. It codes for CASSSWRDRGGYEQYF.

The chain links TRBV7-2 to TRBJ2-2, with TRBD2 matching 7 bases. This CDR3 contains 14 residues. Germline V gives CDR1 SGHTA, CDR2 FQGNSA. With 5 bases clipped from V and 8 bases from J, the junction kept 8 bases outside the gene matches. CDR3 in amino acids: CASSKAGVSGELFF. CDR3 nucleotides: TGTGCCAGCAGCAAGGCGGGAGTCTCAGGGGAGCTGTTTTTT.

The chain joins TRBV4-3 to TRBJ2-1; 10 bases line up with TRBD2. With 4 bases clipped from V and 9 bases from J, the junction kept 12 bases outside the gene matches. The CDR3 sequence is 16 residues long. Germline assignment: CDR1 LGHNA and CDR2 YSLEER. The chain's CDR3 is CASSRREGLAGVEQFF. Here the CDR3 DNA reads TGCGCCAGCAGCCGCCGAGAGGGGCTAGCGGGAGTTGAGCAGTTCTTC.

The DNA for the CDR3 is TGCAGCGTTGAGGCTGGGACCAATGAGCAGTTCTTC. Its protein is CSVEAGTNEQFF. The chain couples TRBV29-1 to TRBJ2-1; perhaps D is TRBD1 or TRBD2 (5 bases each). Germline CDR1 is SQVTM and CDR2 is ANQGSEA. The V gene lost 3 bases and the J gene lost 6 bases, with 9 bases spanning the gap. The CDR3 spans 12 residues.

Many counts were recorded for this clone. The V and J genes are TRBV18 and TRBJ1-2; the match to TRBD1 covers 10 bases. After removal of 5 bases from V and 5 bases from J, the junction contained 8 bases not matched to a gene. CDR3 length equals 15 residues. Looked up from germline, CDR1 is KGHSH and CDR2 is LQKENI. The CDR3 coding sequence is TGTGCCAGCTCAAACCGGGACAGGGGTCTTTATGGCTACACCTTC. Encoded protein: CASSNRDRGLYGYTF.

The chain joins TRBV10-3 to TRBJ2-7, with D perhaps TRBD1 (7 bases). V dropped 6 bases and J dropped 9 bases, with 21 bases sitting between them. The length of the CDR3 is 14 residues. The germline V gene has CDR1 ENHRY and CDR2 SYGVKD. The CDR3: CAIREEGTASWQYF. The CDR3 region has the DNA TGTGCCATCAGGGAGGAGGGGACAGCGTCGTGGCAGTACTTC.

This clone was seen repeatedly, ten times or more. The gene calls are TRBV11-2 and TRBJ2-1; D unresolved. Trimming cost V 4 bases and J 4 bases, with 14 bases left between them. The CDR3 totals 15 residues. CDR1 SGHAT and CDR2 FQNNGV come from the germline V gene. The CDR3 nucleotides read TGTGCCAGCAGCTCCGGTACGTCTCTTTACAATGAGCAGTTCTTC. Translation gives CASSSGTSLYNEQFF.

This clone appeared a few times. The genes are TRBV9 and TRBJ2-2, with D unresolved. Germline-derived CDR1 and CDR2 are SGDLS and YYNGEE. V lost 4 bases, J lost 0 bases, and 4 bases lay in between. There are 13 residues in the CDR3. CDR3: CASSPPNTGELFF. CDR3 sequence (DNA): TGTGCCAGCAGCCCACCGAACACCGGGGAGCTGTTTTTT. The variable domain in full, completed from reference TRBV9 and TRBJ2-2, reads DSGVTQTPKHLITATGQRVTLRCSPRSGDLSVYWYQQSLDQGLQFLIQYYNGEERAKGNILERFSAQQFPDLHSELNLSSLELGDSALYFCASSPPNTGELFFGEGSRLTVL.

The chain combines TRBV28 with TRBJ2-5, with 11 bases aligning to TRBD2. With V trimmed by 5 bases and J by 5 bases, 7 bases remained unmatched. CDR1 is MDHEN and CDR2 is SYDVKM in the germline V gene. The CDR3 has 15 amino acids. The DNA of the CDR3 is TGTGCCAGCAGTGGTACTAGCGGGAGATGGGAGACCCAGTACTTC. Its translation is CASSGTSGRWETQYF.

The DNA for the CDR3 is TGTGCCAGCAGCGCGGGACAATACAATGAGCAGTTCTTC. Translating gives CASSAGQYNEQFF. This chain links TRBV7-8 with TRBJ2-1; D assignment may be TRBD1 or TRBD2 (6 bases each). The CDR3 covers 13 residues. The germline V gene encodes CDR1 SGHVS and CDR2 FQNEAQ. Trimming cost V 5 bases and J 4 bases, with 9 bases left between them.

This clone was seen just once. V usage is TRBV29-1 and J usage is TRBJ1-4, with 10 bases matching TRBD1. Germline values: CDR1 SQVTM, CDR2 ANQGSEA. There are 15 residues in the CDR3. Trimming cost V 7 bases and J 1 base; bases outside gene matches: 6. CDR3 DNA sequence: TGCAGCGCTCTAGGACAGGGGGGAACTAATGAAAAACTGTTTTTT. The encoded protein is CSALGQGGTNEKLFF.

The V call is TRBV2, the J call TRBJ1-1, with no clear D. The germline CDR1 and CDR2 sequences are SNHLY and FYNNEI. Between the trimmed V and J ends, which lost 7 bases and 10 bases, there was a span of 16 bases. The CDR3 length is 12 residues. CDR3 region: CASNQQRHSAFF. The CDR3 DNA sequence: TGTGCCAGCAACCAACAACGGCATTCAGCTTTCTTT.